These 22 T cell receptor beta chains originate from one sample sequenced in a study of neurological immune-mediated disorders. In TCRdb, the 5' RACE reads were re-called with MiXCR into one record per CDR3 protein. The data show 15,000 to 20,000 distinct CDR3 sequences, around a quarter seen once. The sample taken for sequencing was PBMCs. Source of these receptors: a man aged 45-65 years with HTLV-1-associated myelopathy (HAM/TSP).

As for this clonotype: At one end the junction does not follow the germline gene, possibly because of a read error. CDR3 sequence: CAISTSGGADTRYF. CDR3 in DNA: TGTGCCATCAGTACTAGCGGGGGGGCGGATACGCGGTATTTT. The chain links TRBV10-3 to TRBJ2-3; 13 positions match TRBD2. Germline CDR1 is ENHRY and CDR2 is SYGVKD. The CDR3 extends over 14 amino acids.

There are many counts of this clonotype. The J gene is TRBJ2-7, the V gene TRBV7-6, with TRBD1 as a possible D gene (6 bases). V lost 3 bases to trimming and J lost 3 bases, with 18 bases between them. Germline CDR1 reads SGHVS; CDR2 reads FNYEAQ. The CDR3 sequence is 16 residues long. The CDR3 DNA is TGTGCCAGCAGCTTGAAGGACAGTCTCCTGATCTACGAGCAGTACTTC. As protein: CASSLKDSLLIYEQYF. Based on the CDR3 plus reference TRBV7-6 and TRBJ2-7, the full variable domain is GAGVSQSPRYKVTKRGQDVALRCDPISGHVSLYWYRQALGQGPEFLTYFNYEAQQDKSGLPNDRFSAERPEGSISTLTIQRTEQRDSAMYRCASSLKDSLLIYEQYFGPGTRLTVT.

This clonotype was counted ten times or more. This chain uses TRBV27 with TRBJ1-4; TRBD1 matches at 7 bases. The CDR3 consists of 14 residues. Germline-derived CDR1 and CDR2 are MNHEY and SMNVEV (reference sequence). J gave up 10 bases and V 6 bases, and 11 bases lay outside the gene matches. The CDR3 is CASSFGRGDGKLFF. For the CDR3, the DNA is TGTGCCAGCAGCTTCGGCAGGGGGGATGGAAAACTGTTTTTT.

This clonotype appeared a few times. The CDR3 protein is CASSLWTETNEQFF. The CDR3 DNA reads TGTGCCAGCAGCCTATGGACAGAAACTAATGAGCAGTTCTTC. This chain links TRBV7-9 with TRBJ2-1; D possibly corresponds to TRBD1 (6 bases). The CDR3 spans 14 residues. V was cut by 5 bases and J by 7 bases, with 15 bases left in between. Germline CDR1 reads SEHNR; CDR2 reads FQNEAQ (reference sequence). Variable domain in full (rest from reference TRBV7-9 and TRBJ2-1): DTGVSQNPRHKITKRGQNVTFRCDPISEHNRLYWYRQTLGQGPEFLTYFQNEAQLEKSRLLSDRFSAERPKGSFSTLEIQRTEQGDSAMYLCASSLWTETNEQFFGPGTRLTVL.

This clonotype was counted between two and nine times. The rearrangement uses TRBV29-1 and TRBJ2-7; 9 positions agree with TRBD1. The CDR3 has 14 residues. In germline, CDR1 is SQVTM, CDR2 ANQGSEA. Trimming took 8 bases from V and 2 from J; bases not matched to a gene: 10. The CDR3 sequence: CSNHRGLQTYEQYF. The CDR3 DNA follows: TGCAGCAACCACAGGGGGCTACAGACCTACGAGCAGTACTTC.

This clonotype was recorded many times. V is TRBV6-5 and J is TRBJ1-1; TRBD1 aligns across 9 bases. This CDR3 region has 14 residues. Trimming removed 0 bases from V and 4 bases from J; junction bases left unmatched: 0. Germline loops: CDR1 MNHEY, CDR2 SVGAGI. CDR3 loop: CASSYSGQGTEAFF. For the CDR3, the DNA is TGTGCCAGCAGTTACTCGGGACAGGGCACTGAAGCTTTCTTT.

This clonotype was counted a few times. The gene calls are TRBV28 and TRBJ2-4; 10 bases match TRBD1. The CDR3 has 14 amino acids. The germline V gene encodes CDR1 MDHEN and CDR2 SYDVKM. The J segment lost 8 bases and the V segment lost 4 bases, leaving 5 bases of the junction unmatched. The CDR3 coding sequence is TGTGCCAGCAGTTCCCCCGGGACAGGGGACATTCAGTACTTC. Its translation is CASSSPGTGDIQYF.

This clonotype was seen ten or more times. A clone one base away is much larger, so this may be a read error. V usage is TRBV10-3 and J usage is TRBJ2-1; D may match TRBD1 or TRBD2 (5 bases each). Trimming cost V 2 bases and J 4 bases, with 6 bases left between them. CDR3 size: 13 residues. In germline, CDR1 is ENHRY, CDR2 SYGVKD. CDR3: CAISEGGYNEQFF. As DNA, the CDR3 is TGTGCCATCAGTGAGGGGGGTTACAATGAGCAGTTCTTC.

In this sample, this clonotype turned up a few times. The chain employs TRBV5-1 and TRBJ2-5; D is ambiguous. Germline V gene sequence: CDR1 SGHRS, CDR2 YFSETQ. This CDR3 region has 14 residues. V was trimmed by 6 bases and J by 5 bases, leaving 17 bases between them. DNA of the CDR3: TGCGCCAGCACCCCAGGTAGAGCGAGTGAGACCCAGTACTTC. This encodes CASTPGRASETQYF.

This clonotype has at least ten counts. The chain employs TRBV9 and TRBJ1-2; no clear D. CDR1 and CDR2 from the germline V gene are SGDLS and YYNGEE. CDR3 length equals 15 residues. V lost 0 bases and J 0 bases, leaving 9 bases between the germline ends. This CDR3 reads CASSVGTLANYGYTF. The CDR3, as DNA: TGTGCCAGCAGCGTAGGGACCCTCGCTAACTATGGCTACACCTTC.

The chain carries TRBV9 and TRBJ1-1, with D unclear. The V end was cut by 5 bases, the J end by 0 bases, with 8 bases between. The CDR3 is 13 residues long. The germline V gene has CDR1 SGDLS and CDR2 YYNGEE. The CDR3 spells CASSWEVNTEAFF. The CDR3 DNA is TGTGCCAGCAGTTGGGAAGTGAACACTGAAGCTTTCTTT.

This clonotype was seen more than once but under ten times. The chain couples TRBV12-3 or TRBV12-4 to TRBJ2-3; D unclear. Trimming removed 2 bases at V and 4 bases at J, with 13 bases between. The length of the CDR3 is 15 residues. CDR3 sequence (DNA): TGTGCCAGCAGTTTAACTACCCCTGGGGCAGATACGCAGTATTTT. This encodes CASSLTTPGADTQYF.

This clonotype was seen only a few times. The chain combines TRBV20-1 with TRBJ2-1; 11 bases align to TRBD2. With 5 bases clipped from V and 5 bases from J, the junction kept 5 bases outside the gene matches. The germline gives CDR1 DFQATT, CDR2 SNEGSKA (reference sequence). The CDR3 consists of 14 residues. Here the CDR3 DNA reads TGCAGTGCTGTAGCGGGGGGGAAGAACAATGAGCAGTTCTTC. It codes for CSAVAGGKNNEQFF.

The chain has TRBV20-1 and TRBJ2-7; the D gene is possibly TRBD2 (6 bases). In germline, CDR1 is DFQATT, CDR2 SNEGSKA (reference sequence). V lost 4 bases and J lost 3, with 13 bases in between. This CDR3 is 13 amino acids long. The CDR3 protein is CSATETGDYEQYF. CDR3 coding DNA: TGCAGTGCTACAGAAACGGGAGACTACGAGCAGTACTTC.

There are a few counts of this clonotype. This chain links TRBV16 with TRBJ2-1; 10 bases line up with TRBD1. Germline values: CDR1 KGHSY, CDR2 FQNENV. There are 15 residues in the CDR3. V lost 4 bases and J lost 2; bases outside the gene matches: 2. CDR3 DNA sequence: TGTGCCAGCAGCCGGGGACAGGGGACCTACAATGAGCAGTTCTTC. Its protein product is CASSRGQGTYNEQFF.

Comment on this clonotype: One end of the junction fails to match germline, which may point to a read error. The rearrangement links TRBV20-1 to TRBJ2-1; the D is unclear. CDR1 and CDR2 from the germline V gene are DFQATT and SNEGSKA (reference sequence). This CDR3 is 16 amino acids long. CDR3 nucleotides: TGCAGTGCTAGAGCCTACTCCCGACGCTCCTACAATGAGAAGTTCTTC. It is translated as CSARAYSRRSYNEKFF.

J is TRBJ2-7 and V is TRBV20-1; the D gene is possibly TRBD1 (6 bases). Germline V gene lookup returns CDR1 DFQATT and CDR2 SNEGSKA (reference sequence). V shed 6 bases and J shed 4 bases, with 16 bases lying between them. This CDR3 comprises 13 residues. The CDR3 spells CSAEDSATYEQYF. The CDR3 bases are TGCAGTGCCGAGGACAGCGCAACATACGAGCAGTACTTC.

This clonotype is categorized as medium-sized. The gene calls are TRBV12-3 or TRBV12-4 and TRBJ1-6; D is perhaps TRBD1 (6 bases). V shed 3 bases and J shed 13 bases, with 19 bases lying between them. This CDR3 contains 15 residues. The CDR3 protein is CASSFLGEGVEPLHF. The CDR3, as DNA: TGTGCCAGCAGTTTCCTCGGAGAGGGGGTAGAGCCCCTCCACTTT.

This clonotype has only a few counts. The CDR3, as DNA: TGCAGTGCTAGACACGACAGTGGGGGCTACACCTTC. The encoded protein is CSARHDSGGYTF. The chain has TRBV20-1 and TRBJ1-2; weak D call: TRBD1 (5 bases). Trimming pared 2 bases from V and 8 bases from J, leaving 12 bases between. The germline CDR1 and CDR2 sequences are DFQATT and SNEGSKA (reference sequence). The CDR3 sequence is 12 residues long.

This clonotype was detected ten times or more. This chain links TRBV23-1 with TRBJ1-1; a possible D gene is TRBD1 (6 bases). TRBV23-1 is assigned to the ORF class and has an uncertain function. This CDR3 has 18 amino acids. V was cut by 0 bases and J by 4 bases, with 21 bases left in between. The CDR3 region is CASSQSRTRGGGRTEAFF. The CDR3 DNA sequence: TGCGCCAGCAGTCAATCAAGGACAAGGGGGGGTGGTCGCACTGAAGCTTTCTTT.

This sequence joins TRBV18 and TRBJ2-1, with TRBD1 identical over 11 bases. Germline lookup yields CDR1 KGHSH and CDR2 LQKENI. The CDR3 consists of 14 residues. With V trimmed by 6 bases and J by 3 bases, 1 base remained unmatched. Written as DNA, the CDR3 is TGTGCCAGCTCCGGGACAGGGGGCTACAATGAGCAGTTCTTC. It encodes CASSGTGGYNEQFF.

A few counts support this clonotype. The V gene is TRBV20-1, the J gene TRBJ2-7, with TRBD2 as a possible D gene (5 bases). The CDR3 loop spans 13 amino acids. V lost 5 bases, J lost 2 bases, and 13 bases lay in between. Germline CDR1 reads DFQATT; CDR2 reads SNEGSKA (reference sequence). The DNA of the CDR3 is TGCAGTGCTCCCGAGGGCTTAACCTACGAGCAGTACTTC. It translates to CSAPEGLTYEQYF.